This TCR beta chain was obtained from a study of PD-1 blockade in classical Hodgkin lymphoma. Whole-study results and caveats: CD8+ TCR diversity did not rise significantly by C4D1, unlike CD4+.

Repertoires were generated with immunoSEQ multiplex PCR, while TCRdb's copy carries only in-frame clones and drops some. The sample includes under 20,000 clones, just over 70% of them seen just once. As to time point: cycle 4 day 1 (C4D1), after around six weeks of nivolumab. All patients experienced relapse after autologous stem cell transplantation, and brentuximab vedotin exposure was variable. By magnetic negative selection, CD4+ T cells were purified from thawed PBMCs. When best responses were assessed, they were complete response, partial response or progressive disease. Details on this clone: What it recognizes is unknown.

Between the trimmed V and J ends, which lost 3 bases and 3 bases, there was a span of 21 bases. Germline CDR1 and CDR2: LNHDA and SQIVND (reference sequence). The CDR3 covers 17 residues. The sequences come from CD4+ T cells from blood, collected before the fourth cycle of nivolumab. The rearrangement joins TRBV19 to TRBJ2-7; no definite D call. This sequence originates from a human donor with classical Hodgkin lymphoma. In DNA form, the CDR3 reads TGTGCCAGTAGTATTCAGATGTCATCGGTCCCAAGCTACGAGCAGTACTTC. Its translation is CASSIQMSSVPSYEQYF. Drawing the rest from reference TRBV19 and TRBJ2-7, the complete variable domain is DGGITQSPKYLFRKEGQNVTLSCEQNLNHDAMYWYRQDPGQGLRLIYYSQIVNDFQKGDIAEGYSVSREKKESFPLTVTSAQKNPTAFYLCASSIQMSSVPSYEQYFGPGTRLTVT.